These T cell receptor beta chains were read from a single sample in a study of cytomegalovirus exposure and HLA in healthy donors. Sequenced by immunoSEQ multiplex PCR; TCRdb stores in-frame clones only, minus some. Listed are about 100,000 clones; 0.59% falls within the top ten. Material: PBMCs. The origin of the receptors is a man aged 50 or older in good health and CMV-seronegative. CDR3s include the opening cysteine and the closing phenylalanine or tryptophan. Fields, in order: V gene, D gene, J gene, CDR3 DNA, CDR3 protein. A D gene is named only where the DNA matches it firmly.

>TRBV4-1|TRBD1|TRBJ1-6
TGCGCCAGCAGCCGGTCGGACAGGGACAGCGGTCGCTATAATTCACCCCTCCACTTT
CASSRSDRDSGRYNSPLHF
>TRBV6-5|-|TRBJ1-2
TGTGCCAGCAGTTACTCGAGAAGTCACGCTCTTGGCTACACCTTC
CASSYSRSHALGYTF
>TRBV7-9|TRBD1|TRBJ1-6
TGTGCCAGCAGCTGGGAGGGACAGGGGAATTCACCCCTCCACTTT
CASSWEGQGNSPLHF
>TRBV27|-|TRBJ2-7
TGTGCCAGCAGTTTCCAACAGGGCTCCTACGAGCAGTACTTC
CASSFQQGSYEQYF
>TRBV4-1|-|TRBJ2-7
TGCGCCAGCAGCCAAGCTGCAGGGATGGGATACGAGCAGTACTTC
CASSQAAGMGYEQYF
>TRBV7-2|TRBD1|TRBJ1-5
TGTGCCAGCAGCGCCCGGGACAGTACCAATCAGCCCCAGCATTTT
CASSARDSTNQPQHF
>TRBV15|-|TRBJ2-7
TGTGCCACCAGCAGAGTGGGACAAGACTACGAGCAGTACTTC
CATSRVGQDYEQYF
>TRBV5-5|-|TRBJ2-6
TGTGCCAGCAGCGTGAGCTCTGGGGCCAACGTCCTGACTTTC
CASSVSSGANVLTF
>TRBV6-1|TRBD2|TRBJ2-3
TGTGCCAGCAGTGACACTAGCGGGGGGGCAAATACGCAGTATTTT
CASSDTSGGANTQYF
>TRBV28|-|TRBJ2-7
TGTGCCAGCAGTACAGGGACAAACTCCTACGAGCAGTACTTC
CASSTGTNSYEQYF
>TRBV19|-|TRBJ1-2
TGTGCCAGTAGCACGACAGAGAACTATGGCTACACCTTC
CASSTTENYGYTF
>TRBV29-1|-|TRBJ2-1
TGCAGCGTTGAATTGCGAAATGAGCAGTTCTTC
CSVELRNEQFF
>TRBV6-1|-|TRBJ2-7
TGTGCCAGCAGGAAAACAGGGTACGAGCAGTACTTC
CASRKTGYEQYF
>TRBV7-6|-|TRBJ1-4
TGTGCCAGCAGCTCGACAGAACTTAGCAGTAATGAAAAACTGTTTTTT
CASSSTELSSNEKLFF
>TRBV27|TRBD1|TRBJ1-5
TGTGCCAGCAGTATGGGGACAGGGTGGAATCAGCCCCAGCATTTT
CASSMGTGWNQPQHF
>TRBV19|-|TRBJ1-5
TGTGCCAGTAGTATTCCCCCCCGGAGTCAGCCCCAGCATTTT
CASSIPPRSQPQHF
>TRBV11-2|-|TRBJ2-7
TGTGCCAGCAGCTTGTTCGACAGATCCGGCGAGCAGTACTTC
CASSLFDRSGEQYF
>TRBV5-6|TRBD1|TRBJ1-5
TGTGCCAGCAGCTTTGGACAGGGAAATCAGCCCCAGCATTTT
CASSFGQGNQPQHF
>TRBV11-3|TRBD1|TRBJ1-1
TGTGCCAGCAGCCGGGGACAGGGGGCATGGAACACTGAAGCTTTCTTT
CASSRGQGAWNTEAFF
>TRBV19|-|TRBJ1-5
TGTGCCACCTCGGACAGTACCATCAATCAGCCCCAGCATTTT
CATSDSTINQPQHF
>TRBV7-2|-|TRBJ1-2
TGTGCCAGCAGCGGCAGGGGAGGGTATGGCTACACCTTC
CASSGRGGYGYTF
>TRBV9|-|TRBJ1-6
TGTGCCAGCAGCCGCGGGCAGATCTATAATTCACCCCTCCACTTT
CASSRGQIYNSPLHF
>TRBV2|TRBD1|TRBJ2-5
TGTGCCAGCATTCCCCCGGACAGGGAGTTTGGAACCCAGTACTTC
CASIPPDREFGTQYF
>TRBV5-1|-|TRBJ2-5
TGCGCCAGCAGCTTAGGAAACAGGGAAGAGACCCAGTACTTC
CASSLGNREETQYF
>TRBV7-9|-|TRBJ2-2
TGTGCCAGCAGCTCGGGGGGCGTCGGCGGGGAGCTGTTTTTT
CASSSGGVGGELFF
>TRBV5-1|-|TRBJ2-7
TGCGCCAGCAGCATGCGGGGCCCGAGCACCTACGAGCAGTACTTC
CASSMRGPSTYEQYF